A single sample is the source of the 27 T cell receptor beta chains below, sequenced in a study of CD8 T cells in ankylosing spondylitis. Each CDR3 protein is one row after TCRdb ran MiXCR on the 5' RACE reads. The repertoire holds around 180,000 distinct CDR3 sequences, with 13% as singletons. What was sequenced was blood, either unsorted or a sorted T cell fraction (not recorded which). Source of these receptors: a female donor with ankylosing spondylitis or in good health (not recorded which).

A few counts support this clonotype. The V call is TRBV5-5, the J call TRBJ1-1; the D is unclear. The CDR3 consists of 13 residues. Trimming removed 2 bases at V and 5 bases at J, with 10 bases between. Per germline, CDR1 SGHKS and CDR2 YYEKEE (reference sequence). The CDR3 coding sequence is TGTGCCAGCAGCTTCTATCTTGGGACTGAAGCTTTCTTT. Amino acid sequence: CASSFYLGTEAFF.

This clonotype was found a few times. This sequence joins TRBV20-1 and TRBJ2-7, with 8 nucleotides matching TRBD2. Trimming cost V 3 bases and J 7 bases; bases outside gene matches: 14. The CDR3 extends over 15 amino acids. Germline assignment: CDR1 DFQATT and CDR2 SNEGSKA (reference sequence). DNA of the CDR3: TGCAGTGCTAGGCATGGAGCGGGAGAAGCGCGGGAGCAGTACTTC. Encoded protein: CSARHGAGEAREQYF.

This clonotype was counted between two and nine times. The chain links TRBV27 to TRBJ1-2; D remains unclear. The V end lost 3 bases, the J end lost 4 bases, and 12 bases lay between the germline ends. Germline lookup yields CDR1 MNHEY and CDR2 SMNVEV (reference sequence). The CDR3 extends over 14 amino acids. CDR3 nucleotide sequence: TGTGCCAGCAGTTTGGGAGTAGGGTCCTATGGCTACACCTTC. This sequence encodes CASSLGVGSYGYTF.

This clonotype showed up just a few times. This chain links TRBV29-1 with TRBJ1-3; D not resolved. There are 15 residues in the CDR3. The V end was cut by 6 bases, the J end by 0 bases, with 15 bases between. Germline CDR1 is SQVTM and CDR2 is ANQGSEA. CDR3 residues: CSVLDGRRSGNTIYF. CDR3 DNA: TGCAGCGTCTTAGATGGGAGGCGCTCTGGAAACACCATATATTTT.

The chain is built from TRBV5-1 and TRBJ1-2, with unresolved D. CDR3 length: 15 amino acids. The ends were cut back, 0 bases at V and 6 bases at J, with 15 bases in the middle. Germline V lookup: CDR1 SGHRS, CDR2 YFSETQ. The CDR3: CASSLVIGSGDGYTF. Written as DNA, the CDR3 is TGCGCCAGCAGCTTGGTTATCGGGTCCGGCGATGGCTACACCTTC.

The V call is TRBV5-1, the J call TRBJ2-1; 7 bases are shared with TRBD2. V lost 5 bases and J lost 5; bases outside the gene matches: 10. Germline V gene sequence: CDR1 SGHRS, CDR2 YFSETQ. There are 15 residues in the CDR3. The CDR3 loop is CASSRMTSIDNEQFF. CDR3 in DNA: TGCGCCAGCAGTAGGATGACTAGCATTGACAATGAGCAGTTCTTC.

This clonotype came up many times. J is TRBJ1-2 and V is TRBV7-9; D is undetermined. The CDR3 has 14 amino acids. The V gene's germline CDR1 is SEHNR and CDR2 FQNEAQ (reference sequence). The V end was cut by 6 bases, the J end by 2 bases, with 13 bases between. CDR3 in amino acids: CASRGLRKNYGYTF. The CDR3 bases are TGTGCCAGCAGAGGACTTCGGAAGAACTATGGCTACACCTTC.

This clonotype appeared a few times. The chain carries TRBV18 and TRBJ2-2; maybe TRBD2 (6 bases). The CDR3 totals 16 residues. The germline gives CDR1 KGHSH, CDR2 LQKENI. V was trimmed by 3 bases and J by 5 bases, leaving 16 bases between them. The CDR3 loop reads CASSPEGLGTTGELFF. In DNA, the CDR3 is TGTGCCAGCTCACCCGAGGGACTCGGGACTACCGGGGAGCTGTTTTTT.

This clonotype was counted many times. The V and J genes are TRBV28 and TRBJ1-1; tentative D call: TRBD1 (5 bases). From germline, CDR1 is MDHEN and CDR2 SYDVKM. Trimming removed 6 bases from V and 1 base from J, with 12 bases in between. The CDR3 contains 14 residues. The CDR3 loop is CASRPARGNTEAFF. CDR3 nucleotide sequence: TGTGCCAGCAGACCCGCGAGGGGGAACACTGAAGCTTTCTTT.

This clonotype was seen only a few times. This chain uses TRBV11-3 with TRBJ2-2, with D maybe TRBD2 (7 bases). Germline CDR1 and CDR2: SGHNT and YENEEA. The V and J ends lost 5 bases and 4 bases respectively, with 14 bases between them. This CDR3 spans 15 amino acids. The DNA of the CDR3 is TGTGCCAGCAGCGCCGGGGGGCGTGGCACCGGGGAGCTGTTTTTT. It encodes CASSAGGRGTGELFF.

This clonotype was seen a few times. The rearrangement uses TRBV18 and TRBJ1-4, with 7 positions matching TRBD1. CDR3 size: 14 residues. The V and J ends lost 6 bases and 4 bases, in that order; junction bases with no gene match: 5. Germline assignment: CDR1 KGHSH and CDR2 LQKENI. CDR3 sequence reads: CASSHGTDNEKLFF. The CDR3 DNA reads as TGTGCCAGCTCCCATGGGACAGATAATGAAAAACTGTTTTTT.

This clonotype was recorded a few times. The rearrangement links TRBV4-2 to TRBJ2-7; 9 bases agree with TRBD2. Germline values: CDR1 LGHNA, CDR2 YNFKEQ. The trim removed 6 bases at V and 5 bases at J, leaving 8 bases unmatched. The CDR3 consists of 14 residues. CDR3 in amino acids: CASSGSSGRDEQYF. The CDR3, as DNA: TGTGCCAGCAGTGGAAGTAGCGGGAGAGACGAGCAGTACTTC.

This chain joins TRBV18 and TRBJ2-7; 11 bases map to TRBD2. This CDR3 has 15 residues. With 3 bases clipped from V and 2 bases from J, the junction kept 3 bases outside the gene matches. CDR1 is KGHSH, CDR2 LQKENI, per germline. The CDR3 loop is CASSPGLAGPYEQYF. For the CDR3, the DNA is TGTGCCAGCTCACCCGGACTAGCGGGTCCCTACGAGCAGTACTTC.

This clonotype showed up many times. The J gene is TRBJ2-4, the V gene TRBV7-2, with 8 bases matching TRBD2. V gave up 4 bases and J gave up 5 bases; unmatched junction bases: 10. There are 16 residues in the CDR3. Germline lookup yields CDR1 SGHTA and CDR2 FQGNSA. CDR3 sequence: CASSSGLAAPQNIQYF. For the CDR3, the DNA is TGTGCCAGCAGCTCCGGACTAGCTGCACCGCAAAACATTCAGTACTTC.

Ten or more counts support this clonotype. The rearrangement links TRBV6-2 or TRBV6-3 to TRBJ2-2, with TRBD2 matching 10 bases. V trimming: 7 bases; J trimming: 6 bases; junction bases outside the gene matches: 8. Germline assignment: CDR1 MNHEY and CDR2 SVGEGT. This CDR3 has 15 amino acids. The CDR3 is CASNKWTSGPGELFF. CDR3 DNA: TGTGCCAGCAATAAGTGGACTAGCGGTCCCGGGGAGCTGTTTTTT.

The chain joins TRBV28 to TRBJ2-7; no reliable D call. With 4 bases removed from V and 5 bases from J, the gap between germline ends came to 9 bases. The CDR3 spans 12 residues. Germline lookup yields CDR1 MDHEN and CDR2 SYDVKM. DNA for the CDR3: TGTGCCAGCAGTTCACGACGGCACGAGCAGTACTTC. This translates into CASSSRRHEQYF.

This clonotype was detected a few times. This sequence joins TRBV20-1 and TRBJ2-7; no clear D gene. CDR1 and CDR2 from the germline V gene are DFQATT and SNEGSKA (reference sequence). Trimming removed 3 bases from V and 6 bases from J, with 6 bases in between. The CDR3 totals 10 residues. The CDR3 nucleotides read TGCAGTGCTAGCTCCCCCGAGCAGTACTTC. It yields the protein CSASSPEQYF.

The chain's CDR3 is CASSLGQGNYDEQFF. DNA for the CDR3: TGTGCCAGCAGTTTGGGACAGGGTAATTATGATGAGCAGTTCTTC. The genes are TRBV6-2 or TRBV6-3 and TRBJ2-1; 9 nucleotides line up with TRBD1. The CDR3 extends over 15 amino acids. The V gene's germline CDR1 is MNHEY and CDR2 SVGEGT. V gave up 4 bases and J gave up 8 bases; unmatched junction bases: 9.

This clonotype was detected many times. The genes are TRBV12-3 or TRBV12-4 and TRBJ1-5, with D unresolved. V gave up 2 bases and J gave up 2 bases, with 10 bases separating them. CDR3 length: 15 residues. CDR3 in amino acids: CASSLRGAGNQPQHF. The CDR3 region has the DNA TGTGCCAGCAGTTTACGGGGAGCCGGCAATCAGCCCCAGCATTTT.

There are a few counts of this clonotype. In DNA, the CDR3 is TGTGCCAGCAGTCCAGCGGGGGGCAATGCCTATGGCTACACCTTC. It yields the protein CASSPAGGNAYGYTF. This rearrangement joins TRBV27 to TRBJ1-2, with a weak D call TRBD1 (6 bases). Trimming pared 5 bases from V and 4 bases from J, leaving 17 bases between. The germline CDR1 and CDR2 sequences are MNHEY and SMNVEV (reference sequence). This CDR3 spans 15 amino acids.

Many counts were recorded for this clonotype. This rearrangement joins TRBV6-4 to TRBJ2-3; 9 bases agree with TRBD2. The CDR3 is 16 amino acids. Looked up from germline, CDR1 is MRHNA and CDR2 is SNTAGT. V was pared by 0 bases and J by 5 bases, with 6 bases of the junction left unmatched. CDR3 in DNA: TGTGCCAGCAGTGACTCGATAGCGGGAGTGGGAGATACGCAGTATTTT. It encodes CASSDSIAGVGDTQYF.

V gene TRBV7-9 combines with J gene TRBJ2-2, with D unclear. Trimming took off 3 bases at V and 3 bases at J, with 17 bases between the two ends. Germline CDR1 is SEHNR and CDR2 is FQNEAQ (reference sequence). This CDR3 spans 17 amino acids. CDR3 DNA sequence: TGTGCCAGCAGCTTTCGACAAGGTGATGGGGACACCGGGGAGCTGTTTTTT. The encoded protein is CASSFRQGDGDTGELFF.

This chain uses TRBV7-1 with TRBJ2-4, with D possibly matching TRBD2 (5 bases). TRBV7-1 is treated as an ORF (open reading frame) with a function not yet certain. V was trimmed by 5 bases and J by 0 bases, leaving 32 bases between them. This CDR3 region has 22 residues. For the CDR3, the DNA is TGTGCCAGCAGCATCATGGCCCGGGCCCAGAGAGGGCTATCCCCAGCCAAAAACATTCAGTACTTC. This translates into CASSIMARAQRGLSPAKNIQYF.

This clonotype occurred a few times. This chain connects TRBV3-1 to TRBJ2-5, with D perhaps matching TRBD1 or TRBD2 (5 bases each). The J call may be in error: the DNA end matches TRBJ2-1 better. CDR1 is LGHDT and CDR2 is YNNKEL in the germline V gene (reference sequence). The CDR3 is 15 amino acids. CDR3 sequence: CASSQEGVYQETQFF. Written as DNA, the CDR3 is TGTGCCAGCAGCCAAGAGGGGGTGTACCAAGAGACCCAGTTCTTC.

At least ten counts were recorded for this clonotype. J is TRBJ1-5 and V is TRBV20-1, with no clear D. The CDR3 has 15 residues. Germline lookup yields CDR1 DFQATT and CDR2 SNEGSKA (reference sequence). V lost 1 base, J lost 3 bases, and 13 bases lay in between. DNA for the CDR3: TGCAGTGCTAGAGGTATGAGCATAAACAATCAGCCCCAGCATTTT. Amino acids: CSARGMSINNQPQHF.

The chain joins TRBV6-2 or TRBV6-3 to TRBJ2-1, with TRBD2 identical over 7 bases. V shed 7 bases and J 10 bases; nucleotides not matched to a gene: 10. The length of the CDR3 is 13 residues. Germline CDR1 and CDR2: MNHEY and SVGEGT. CDR3 protein: CASTSWEGGEQFF. CDR3 in DNA: TGTGCCAGCACCTCCTGGGAGGGCGGCGAGCAGTTCTTC.

This clonotype was counted once. With a much larger clone just one base away, this may be a read error. The chain links TRBV7-6 to TRBJ2-7; 7 positions agree with TRBD1. CDR1 SGHVS and CDR2 FNYEAQ come from the germline V gene. The CDR3 runs 15 residues. The CDR3 DNA reads TGTGCCTGCAGCTTAGAAGCGAGGGGGCTCTACGAGCAGTACTTC. Translation: CACSLEARGLYEQYF.